The T cell receptor beta chain described here comes from a study of CD8 T cells in Susac syndrome. Study at large: Patients with Susac syndrome were therapy-naive, taking corticosteroids, with some also receiving intravenous immunoglobulin, or taking intravenous immunoglobulin alone at the time their blood was drawn.

Per germline, CDR1 KGHSH and CDR2 LQKENI. Trimming shortened V by 2 bases and J by 10 bases, and 14 bases separated the two germline ends. The length of the CDR3 is 13 residues. Random-hexamer reverse transcription was applied to about 0.5 to 1 ug RNA. Using its own MiXCR run on the immunoSEQ multiplex PCR reads, TCRdb lists one record per CDR3 protein. The top ten hold 0.065% to 0.095% of the sample, which has 110,000 to 150,000 distinct CDR3 sequences, almost 96% seen once. The T cells that were sequenced for TCR beta were CD8+ and CD4+ cells from blood. Through negative isolation, CD4+ and CD8+ T cells were obtained, while TEMRA cells were enriched using FACS.

This chain joins TRBV18 and TRBJ1-1; tentatively, D is TRBD1 (5 bases). The sample comprised CD4+ T cells from PBMCs. This clonotype was sampled from a human donor with Susac syndrome. The CDR3 nucleotides are TGTGCCAGCTCACCAGGGACCGGGCTTACAGCTTTCTTT. Translating it yields CASSPGTGLTAFF.